The 3 T cell receptor beta chains below come from one sample, sequenced in a study of Ad26.COV2.S vaccination and SARS-CoV-2 variants. Assay used: immunoSEQ multiplex PCR; TCRdb lists only in-frame clones, some missing. The sample has some 390,000 clones, around nine tenths seen once. Treatment of the sample: roughly 20 received Ad26.COV2.S at low or high dose, single or two shots; about 5 received placebo; per-sample allocation not given. Samples came from day 63 after the first vaccine or placebo injection. This specimen consisted of peripheral blood, obtained in a trial of Ad26.COV2.S vaccine versus placebo. These receptors came from a person aged 18 to 65 who received the Ad26.COV2.S COVID-19 vaccine or a placebo.

This rearrangement joins TRBV7-3 to TRBJ2-7, with 7 bases identical to TRBD2. V gave up 6 bases and J gave up 9 bases; unmatched junction bases: 17. The CDR3 length is 15 residues. Germline loops: CDR1 SGHTA, CDR2 FQGTGA. The CDR3 sequence: CASSLEASGSTRQYF. The CDR3 nucleotides read TGTGCCAGCAGTTTGGAGGCTAGCGGATCTACGAGGCAGTACTTC. Based on the CDR3 plus reference TRBV7-3 and TRBJ2-7, the full variable domain is GAGVSQTPSNKVTEKGKYVELRCDPISGHTALYWYRQSLGQGPEFLIYFQGTGAADDSGLPNDRFFAVRPEGSVSTLKIQRTERGDSAVYLCASSLEASGSTRQYFGPGTRLTVT.

This clone showed up just once. V gene TRBV9 combines with J gene TRBJ2-7, with TRBD2 matching 10 bases. This CDR3 has 14 residues. Per the germline V gene, CDR1 is SGDLS and CDR2 is YYNGEE. The J segment lost 7 bases and the V segment lost 3 bases, leaving 7 bases of the junction unmatched. CDR3 DNA sequence: TGTGCCAGCAGCGCCTTAGCGGGAGGAGGAGAGCAGTACTTC. Its translation is CASSALAGGGEQYF.

V and J are TRBV6-1 and TRBJ2-5; D might be TRBD2 (6 bases). Deletions cut 6 bases from V and 5 bases from J, with 16 bases between. Germline V gene data show CDR1 as MNHNS and CDR2 as SASEGT. The CDR3 consists of 14 residues. The CDR3 nucleotides are TGTGCCAGCAGGTTCGGAGGGCCTGTGGAGACCCAGTACTTC. Protein sequence: CASRFGGPVETQYF.